This T cell receptor beta chain was identified during a study of T cell changes during pregnancy in multiple sclerosis. Germline assignment: CDR1 GTSNPN and CDR2 SVGIG (reference sequence). Trimming pared 4 bases from V and 3 bases from J, leaving 8 bases between. The CDR3 totals 12 residues. Data came from immunoSEQ multiplex PCR; TCRdb stores just in-frame clones and leaves some out. The sample has about 100,000 clones, approximately 93% seen once. This specimen consisted of peripheral blood, obtained after pregnancy. The TCR was taken from a female donor with multiple sclerosis, enrolled in a pregnancy study. The chain combines TRBV30 with TRBJ2-3; D is unresolved. The CDR3 DNA is TGTGCCTGGACTCTATTGACAGATACGCAGTATTTT. The encoded protein is CAWTLLTDTQYF.